One sample yielded the 24 T cell receptor beta chains listed below, sequenced in a study of cytomegalovirus exposure and HLA in healthy donors. The PCR had 60 Vbeta and 13 Jbeta primers. Sequenced by immunoSEQ multiplex PCR; TCRdb stores in-frame clones only, minus some. In the table there are about 170,000 clones, 70% to 80% of which are singletons. The sample was PBMCs. Receptor source: a female donor in good health and CMV-seronegative.

The V call is TRBV28, the J call TRBJ1-5, with TRBD1 identical over 7 bases. The germline V gene has CDR1 MDHEN and CDR2 SYDVKM. V lost 7 bases to trimming and J lost 6 bases; unmatched junction nucleotides: 9. This CDR3 spans 14 amino acids. The CDR3 DNA follows: TGTGCCAGCATATTCGGGACAGCCATTCAGCCCCAGCATTTT. Translated, it gives CASIFGTAIQPQHF.

The genes are TRBV6-5 and TRBJ2-4; 9 bases are a match to TRBD1. In germline, CDR1 is MNHEY, CDR2 SVGAGI. The J segment lost 6 bases and the V segment lost 6 bases, leaving 9 bases of the junction unmatched. This CDR3 is built from 15 residues. This CDR3 is CASSPGQGTRNIQYF. The DNA for the CDR3 is TGTGCCAGCAGCCCGGGACAGGGAACGAGAAACATTCAGTACTTC.

V usage is TRBV7-6 and J usage is TRBJ2-1; D remains ambiguous. Per germline, CDR1 SGHVS and CDR2 FNYEAQ. Deletions cut 8 bases from V and 7 bases from J, with 18 bases between. The CDR3 totals 14 residues. The CDR3 loop is CASASPLVLNEQFF. The CDR3 DNA reads TGTGCCAGCGCTTCCCCCCTAGTTCTTAATGAGCAGTTCTTC.

The V and J genes are TRBV27 and TRBJ2-7, with D tentatively TRBD1 (6 bases). There are 13 residues in the CDR3. With 4 bases removed from V and 7 bases from J, the gap between germline ends came to 14 bases. Germline assignment: CDR1 MNHEY and CDR2 SMNVEV (reference sequence). The CDR3 DNA reads TGTGCCAGCAGTTACCTCCCAGGGGTTGAGCAGTACTTC. It specifies CASSYLPGVEQYF.

This rearrangement joins TRBV6-1 to TRBJ2-7, with D maybe TRBD1 (5 bases). CDR1 MNHNS and CDR2 SASEGT come from the germline V gene. V lost 7 bases, J lost 4 bases, and 17 bases lay in between. CDR3 size: 14 residues. The CDR3 spells CASKGQQSLYEQYF. The CDR3 DNA follows: TGTGCCAGCAAGGGGCAGCAAAGTCTATACGAGCAGTACTTC.

This clone was picked up a small number of times. Other DNA sequences in the same sample also yield this CDR3. The V gene is TRBV28, the J gene TRBJ2-7; D unclear. CDR3 length: 12 residues. The germline V gene has CDR1 MDHEN and CDR2 SYDVKM. Trimming removed 6 bases at V and 7 bases at J, with 13 bases between. CDR3 in amino acids: CASSLGLYEQYF. The CDR3 coding sequence is TGTGCCAGCAGCCTTGGCTTATATGAGCAGTACTTC.

The chain joins TRBV15 to TRBJ2-7; 7 bases are a match to TRBD1. The CDR3 covers 14 residues. Germline V gene sequence: CDR1 LNHNV, CDR2 YYDKDF (reference sequence). The V segment lost 9 bases and the J segment 1 base; nucleotides outside the gene matches: 9. The CDR3 nucleotides are TGTGCCACTGGATCTAGACAGGGTTCCTACGAGCAGTACTTC. Protein sequence: CATGSRQGSYEQYF.

The chain couples TRBV5-1 to TRBJ1-1, with TRBD1 matching over 9 bases. V dropped 0 bases and J dropped 2; count of bases not matched to a gene: 8. The germline CDR1 and CDR2 sequences are SGHRS and YFSETQ. This CDR3 has 17 residues. CDR3 DNA sequence: TGCGCCAGCAGCTTGGCCAGGCAGACAGGGGGAAACACTGAAGCTTTCTTT. Protein product: CASSLARQTGGNTEAFF.

CDR3 sequence: CASSLLSGAEGFF. In DNA form, the CDR3 reads TGTGCCAGCAGCTTACTGTCTGGGGCCGAAGGGTTCTTC. The rearrangement joins TRBV7-9 to TRBJ2-1; possibly TRBD1 for D (5 bases). Between the trimmed V and J ends, which lost 2 bases and 15 bases, there was a span of 17 bases. Germline CDR1 and CDR2: SEHNR and FQNEAQ (reference sequence). The CDR3 has 13 residues.

This clone was observed a handful of times. The rearrangement uses TRBV6-5 and TRBJ2-7, with D possibly being TRBD2 (7 bases). Germline CDR1 is MNHEY and CDR2 is SVGAGI. This CDR3 spans 14 amino acids. Deletions cut 10 bases from V and 7 bases from J, with 23 bases between. In DNA, the CDR3 is TGTGCCACTAGGGGGACAACAGGGAGGGTAGAGCAGTACTTC. It specifies CATRGTTGRVEQYF.

The chain joins TRBV7-9 to TRBJ1-1; D is ambiguous. V was cut by 1 base and J by 4 bases, with 10 bases left in between. Germline V gene data show CDR1 as SEHNR and CDR2 as FQNEAQ (reference sequence). The CDR3 spans 14 residues. CDR3 DNA sequence: TGTGCCAGCAGCTTAGGGGCACCAGGCACTGAAGCTTTCTTT. Protein: CASSLGAPGTEAFF. Full variable domain (rest looked up from reference TRBV7-9 and TRBJ1-1): DTGVSQNPRHKITKRGQNVTFRCDPISEHNRLYWYRQTLGQGPEFLTYFQNEAQLEKSRLLSDRFSAERPKGSFSTLEIQRTEQGDSAMYLCASSLGAPGTEAFFGQGTRLTVV.

The chain carries TRBV6-5 and TRBJ2-3; 12 bases are shared with TRBD1. The germline V gene has CDR1 MNHEY and CDR2 SVGAGI. V was pared by 1 base and J by 8 bases, with 7 bases of the junction left unmatched. The CDR3 has 16 amino acids. CDR3 nucleotides: TGTGCCAGCAGTTACTGGGACAGGGGGCCTCTGGGTACGCAGTATTTT. Its translation is CASSYWDRGPLGTQYF.

The rearrangement uses TRBV5-3 and TRBJ2-2; 8 positions match TRBD1. TRBV5-3 is placed among ORFs of uncertain function. Trimming took 0 bases from V and 5 from J; bases not matched to a gene: 3. The CDR3 is made up of 15 amino acids. CDR3 protein: CARSLGQGLTGELFF. For the CDR3, the DNA is TGTGCCAGAAGCTTGGGACAGGGGTTGACCGGGGAGCTGTTTTTT.

The CDR3 here is CASSGGQGAGELFF. The CDR3, as DNA: TGTGCCAGCAGCGGGGGACAGGGGGCCGGGGAGCTGTTTTTT. The chain carries TRBV5-4 and TRBJ2-2, with 11 bases aligning to TRBD1. Per the germline V gene, CDR1 is SGHNT and CDR2 is YYREEE (reference sequence). The CDR3 contains 14 residues. J was trimmed by 6 bases and V by 4 bases; bases with no gene match: 2. The complete variable domain, with remaining parts taken from reference TRBV5-4 and TRBJ2-2, reads ETGVTQSPTHLIKTRGQQVTLRCSSQSGHNTVSWYQQALGQGPQFIFQYYREEENGRGNFPPRFSGLQFPNYSSELNVNALELDDSALYLCASSGGQGAGELFFGEGSRLTVL.

The chain is built from TRBV5-5 and TRBJ2-6; no definite D call. Between the trimmed V and J ends, which lost 2 bases and 0 bases, there was a span of 6 bases. Looked up from germline, CDR1 is SGHKS and CDR2 is YYEKEE (reference sequence). The CDR3 spans 15 residues. In nucleotides, the CDR3 is TGTGCCAGCAGCTTCCGGGTCTCTGGGGCCAACGTCCTGACTTTC. As protein: CASSFRVSGANVLTF.

This clone was found a few times. The chain employs TRBV7-2 and TRBJ2-1; 11 positions agree with TRBD2. This CDR3 is built from 16 residues. Germline loops: CDR1 SGHTA, CDR2 FQGNSA. V gave up 2 bases and J gave up 9 bases; unmatched junction bases: 9. CDR3 protein: CASSLFASGRLSEQFF. The CDR3 DNA reads as TGTGCCAGCAGCTTATTCGCTAGCGGGAGGTTAAGTGAGCAGTTCTTC.

This clone was counted a few times. This chain uses TRBV7-2 with TRBJ2-7; TRBD2 matches at 12 bases. With V trimmed by 4 bases and J by 2 bases, 3 bases remained unmatched. From germline, CDR1 is SGHTA and CDR2 FQGNSA. The CDR3 has 15 residues. Here the CDR3 reads CASSYGLAGTYEQYF. The CDR3 nucleotides read TGTGCCAGCAGCTACGGACTAGCGGGAACCTACGAGCAGTACTTC.

V is TRBV18 and J is TRBJ2-7; 9 bases agree with TRBD1. V lost 3 bases, J lost 6 bases, and 3 bases stayed unmatched. The CDR3 has 13 residues. Germline CDR1 reads KGHSH; CDR2 reads LQKENI. The CDR3 loop reads CASSPGQGIEQYF. CDR3 nucleotides: TGTGCCAGCTCACCGGGACAGGGAATCGAGCAGTACTTC.

CDR3 DNA sequence: TGTGCCAGTTCTTTAAGAGGGACAGGGGCGCCCATCGGGGGCTACACCTTC. This encodes CASSLRGTGAPIGGYTF. This sequence joins TRBV19 and TRBJ1-2, with 10 bases identical to TRBD1. The CDR3 length is 17 residues. The germline CDR1 and CDR2 sequences are LNHDA and SQIVND (reference sequence). V lost 8 bases, J lost 8 bases, and 20 bases stayed unmatched. Full variable domain (remainder filled in from reference TRBV19 and TRBJ1-2): DGGITQSPKYLFRKEGQNVTLSCEQNLNHDAMYWYRQDPGQGLRLIYYSQIVNDFQKGDIAEGYSVSREKKESFPLTVTSAQKNPTAFYLCASSLRGTGAPIGGYTFGSGTRLTVV.

The sample holds a few counts of this clone. V is TRBV10-3 and J is TRBJ2-6, with 10 bases lining up with TRBD2. Germline CDR1 and CDR2: ENHRY and SYGVKD. The CDR3 covers 18 residues. V was clipped by 3 bases and J by 0 bases; unmatched bases: 5. CDR3 sequence (DNA): TGTGCCATCAGTGAAAAAGCGGGAGGGTCCTCTGGGGCCAACGTCCTGACTTTC. It yields the protein CAISEKAGGSSGANVLTF.

In this sample, this clone turned up once. The chain has TRBV2 and TRBJ1-2; 7 positions match TRBD1. This CDR3 spans 15 amino acids. Germline assignment: CDR1 SNHLY and CDR2 FYNNEI. The ends lost 4 bases at V and 8 bases at J; junction bases unmatched: 13. The CDR3 spells CASSVQNTGEEGYTF. The CDR3 bases are TGTGCCAGCAGTGTTCAAAACACAGGGGAAGAGGGCTACACCTTC.

This chain connects TRBV7-2 to TRBJ2-3, with unresolved D. Germline-derived CDR1 and CDR2 are SGHTA and FQGNSA. The CDR3 is 13 amino acids. Trimming took off 3 bases at V and 4 bases at J, with 8 bases between the two ends. In DNA form, the CDR3 reads TGTGCCAGCAGCTTCCTTAGTTCAGATACGCAGTATTTT. Translating it yields CASSFLSSDTQYF.

The chain links TRBV7-8 to TRBJ2-2; D not certain. V shed 5 bases and J shed 3 bases, with 16 bases lying between them. Looked up from germline, CDR1 is SGHVS and CDR2 is FQNEAQ. The CDR3 covers 16 residues. The CDR3, as DNA: TGTGCCAGCAGCCACCTATCCGCGGCGGACACCGGGGAGCTGTTTTTT. Protein product: CASSHLSAADTGELFF.

This sequence joins TRBV5-6 and TRBJ2-2; 8 bases map to TRBD2. Germline V gives CDR1 SGHDT, CDR2 YYEEEE. V trimming: 2 bases; J trimming: 7 bases; junction bases outside the gene matches: 4. CDR3 length: 14 amino acids. The CDR3 DNA sequence: TGTGCCAGCAGCTTCGGGACTAGTAACGGGGAGCTGTTTTTT. This encodes CASSFGTSNGELFF.